The 30 T cell receptor beta chains presented below share a single source sample, sequenced in a study of T cell repertoires in cytomegalovirus infection. TCRdb redid the calling of the reads with MiXCR, one entry per CDR3 protein. The sample yields 700,000 to 950,000 distinct CDR3 sequences, over 25% seen once. Their specific antigens are unknown. This specimen was cultured CD8+ T cells from PBMCs, taken from culture after CMV antigen stimulation. These receptors came from a human donor in good health (CMV status not recorded). Some clones in this sample may be carry-over from other donors' samples.

The CDR3 nucleotides are TGTGCCAGCAGTTCATTTCAACCGGGTAGCAATCAGCCCCAGCATTTT. Amino acids: CASSSFQPGSNQPQHF. The rearrangement joins TRBV27 to TRBJ1-5; D ambiguous. CDR1 and CDR2 (germline): MNHEY, SMNVEV (reference sequence). With 4 bases removed from V and 0 bases from J, the gap between germline ends came to 13 bases. The length of the CDR3 is 16 residues.

This clonotype was seen a handful of times. The chain links TRBV7-9 to TRBJ1-5; tentatively, D is TRBD1 (6 bases). Germline V gene lookup returns CDR1 SEHNR and CDR2 FQNEAQ (reference sequence). This CDR3 has 14 residues. The germline V and J ends were trimmed by 5 bases and 7 bases, with 15 bases remaining between them. The CDR3, as DNA: TGTGCCAGCAGCCCCGTACAGGGCGACCAGCCCCAGCATTTT. It is translated as CASSPVQGDQPQHF.

The chain uses TRBV6-6 and TRBJ2-1; 13 bases match TRBD2. CDR1 is MNHNY, CDR2 SVGAGI, per germline (reference sequence). Trimming removed 5 bases from V and 8 bases from J; junction bases left unmatched: 9. This CDR3 has 16 residues. The CDR3 bases are TGTGCCAGCAGTAAAACTAGCGGGGGGGCCCTGGATGAGCAGTTCTTC. It encodes CASSKTSGGALDEQFF.

The sample holds many counts of this clonotype. The chain employs TRBV27 and TRBJ1-2; TRBD1 is a possible D gene (5 bases). Germline CDR1 reads MNHEY; CDR2 reads SMNVEV (reference sequence). Trimming shortened V by 4 bases and J by 4 bases, and 16 bases separated the two germline ends. The CDR3 covers 15 residues. Here the CDR3 reads CASSSLGTVVYGYTF. DNA of the CDR3: TGTGCCAGCAGTTCCCTCGGGACGGTTGTCTATGGCTACACCTTC.

Remarks on this clonotype: This may be a read error: a much more frequent sequence differs by one nucleotide. In DNA, the CDR3 is TGTGCCAGCAGTGGAACTAGCGGGGGGACCCTCGAGCAGTTCTTC. It specifies CASSGTSGGTLEQFF. The V call is TRBV7-2, the J call TRBJ2-1; 12 positions match TRBD2. The length of the CDR3 is 15 residues. CDR1 and CDR2 from the germline V gene are SGHTA and FQGNSA. V was pared by 6 bases and J by 10 bases, with 10 bases of the junction left unmatched.

The V and J genes are TRBV7-1 and TRBJ2-7; D perhaps matches TRBD1 (6 bases). Being an ORF, TRBV7-1 has a function that is uncertain. The germline V and J ends were trimmed by 5 bases and 1 base, with 12 bases remaining between them. This CDR3 region has 14 residues. The chain's CDR3 is CASSAGQSSYEQYV. CDR3 nucleotide sequence: TGTGCCAGCAGCGCAGGACAGTCGTCCTACGAGCAGTACGTC.

Only a few counts were recorded for this clonotype. The chain joins TRBV24-1 to TRBJ2-3; 12 bases agree with TRBD2. The CDR3 has 17 amino acids. CDR1 and CDR2 from the germline V gene are KGHDR and SFDVKD. V was clipped by 3 bases and J by 3 bases; unmatched bases: 6. DNA of the CDR3: TGTGCCACCAGTGATCGACTAGCGGGGGAATGGACAGATACGCAGTATTTT. Translating gives CATSDRLAGEWTDTQYF.

The chain carries TRBV6-1 and TRBJ2-7; a weak D match, TRBD1 (6 bases). CDR1 and CDR2 from the germline V gene are MNHNS and SASEGT. V gave up 4 bases and J gave up 3 bases, with 16 bases separating them. This CDR3 comprises 15 residues. CDR3 in DNA: TGTGCCAGCAGTGGCCTTTGGGACACTTACTACGAGCAGTACGTC. It codes for CASSGLWDTYYEQYV.

This clonotype was counted a few times. The rearrangement links TRBV10-2 to TRBJ2-5; D perhaps matches TRBD1 (5 bases). This CDR3 is 14 amino acids long. In germline, CDR1 is WSHSY, CDR2 SAAADI. V lost 1 base, J lost 4 bases, and 10 bases lay in between. CDR3 region: CASSEYRQGETQYF. Here the CDR3 DNA reads TGCGCCAGCAGTGAGTACCGTCAGGGAGAGACCCAGTACTTC.

This chain links TRBV27 with TRBJ1-1, with D unclear. CDR3 length: 13 residues. Germline V gene sequence: CDR1 MNHEY, CDR2 SMNVEV (reference sequence). V was cut by 4 bases and J by 5 bases, with 11 bases left in between. For the CDR3, the DNA is TGTGCCAGCAGTTCCATACTGTATACTGAAGCTTTCTTT. It is translated as CASSSILYTEAFF.

This clonotype showed up just a few times. The genes are TRBV7-9 and TRBJ2-2; D perhaps matches TRBD1 (5 bases). The CDR3 is 14 residues long. The germline V gene encodes CDR1 SEHNR and CDR2 FQNEAQ (reference sequence). V lost 5 bases to trimming and J lost 4 bases, with 11 bases between them. CDR3 amino acids: CASSTSTVTGELFF. DNA for the CDR3: TGTGCCAGCAGCACATCGACAGTCACCGGGGAGCTGTTTTTT.

The J gene is TRBJ2-1, the V gene TRBV7-9; D is uncertain. CDR1 is SEHNR and CDR2 is FQNEAQ in the germline V gene (reference sequence). CDR3 length: 15 amino acids. V lost 4 bases and J lost 4, with 14 bases in between. The CDR3 DNA reads as TGTGCCAGCAGCTCCACCCACGATAGGTACAATGAGCAGTTCTTC. Translating gives CASSSTHDRYNEQFF.

V is TRBV24-1 and J is TRBJ2-1, with 7 bases identical to TRBD1. CDR3 length equals 15 residues. Trimming cost V 4 bases and J 7 bases; bases outside gene matches: 9. Germline V CDR1 and CDR2: KGHDR, SFDVKD. Here the CDR3 reads CATSDPDRVRNEQFF. In nucleotides, the CDR3 is TGTGCCACCAGTGACCCTGACAGGGTTCGGAATGAGCAGTTCTTC.

In its sample, this clonotype was seen a few times. The chain is built from TRBV7-6 and TRBJ1-5; TRBD1 matches 7 bases. The V gene's germline CDR1 is SGHVS and CDR2 FNYEAQ. V shed 1 base and J 5 bases; nucleotides not matched to a gene: 5. The CDR3 covers 15 residues. CDR3 sequence (DNA): TGTGCCAGCAGCTTAGGACAGGGTGGGGATCAGCCCCAGCATTTT. Protein sequence: CASSLGQGGDQPQHF. The variable domain in full, with the rest retrieved from reference TRBV7-6 and TRBJ1-5, is GAGVSQSPRYKVTKRGQDVALRCDPISGHVSLYWYRQALGQGPEFLTYFNYEAQQDKSGLPNDRFSAERPEGSISTLTIQRTEQRDSAMYRCASSLGQGGDQPQHFGDGTRLSIL.

The chain joins TRBV9 to TRBJ2-1, with D perhaps TRBD2 (5 bases). From germline, CDR1 is SGDLS and CDR2 YYNGEE. V was shortened by 3 bases and J by 4 bases, with 20 bases between the two germline ends. The CDR3 runs 17 residues. The chain's CDR3 is CASSDWLGETPYNEQFF. CDR3 coding DNA: TGTGCCAGCAGCGACTGGCTCGGGGAAACCCCTTACAATGAGCAGTTCTTC.

This clonotype came up a few times. The V gene is TRBV12-3 or TRBV12-4, the J gene TRBJ2-1; TRBD1 might be the D (5 bases). There are 16 residues in the CDR3. V lost 4 bases, J lost 1 base, and 14 bases lay in between. In DNA form, the CDR3 reads TGTGCCAGCAGTTCTAAGGAATACAGGTCCTACAATGAGCAGTTCTTC. Protein sequence: CASSSKEYRSYNEQFF.

This chain joins TRBV5-1 and TRBJ2-7, with D perhaps TRBD1 or TRBD2 (5 bases each). Germline V gives CDR1 SGHRS, CDR2 YFSETQ. The CDR3 extends over 15 amino acids. The V and J ends lost 2 bases and 6 bases respectively, with 18 bases between them. The CDR3 spells CASSFGSGARVEQYV. The CDR3 bases are TGCGCCAGCAGCTTTGGATCCGGGGCGCGTGTCGAGCAGTACGTC.

V is TRBV7-9 and J is TRBJ1-1; D might be TRBD1 (6 bases). Germline V gene sequence: CDR1 SEHNR, CDR2 FQNEAQ (reference sequence). The V end was cut by 5 bases, the J end by 1 base, with 14 bases between. The CDR3 runs 15 residues. This CDR3 reads CASSVGTPTNTEAFF. The CDR3 coding sequence is TGTGCCAGCAGCGTGGGGACACCCACGAACACTGAAGCTTTCTTT.

The rearrangement links TRBV19 to TRBJ2-1; maybe TRBD2 (5 bases). The germline gives CDR1 LNHDA, CDR2 SQIVND (reference sequence). CDR3 length: 15 amino acids. V was clipped by 3 bases and J by 5 bases, with 14 bases between them. CDR3 sequence: CASSMVGGRHNEQFF. The DNA of the CDR3 is TGTGCCAGTAGTATGGTAGGAGGCAGACACAATGAGCAGTTCTTC. Full variable domain (remainder filled in from reference TRBV19 and TRBJ2-1): DGGITQSPKYLFRKEGQNVTLSCEQNLNHDAMYWYRQDPGQGLRLIYYSQIVNDFQKGDIAEGYSVSREKKESFPLTVTSAQKNPTAFYLCASSMVGGRHNEQFFGPGTRLTVL.

This clonotype has a handful of counts. The chain uses TRBV15 and TRBJ2-7; D could derive from TRBD1 or TRBD2 (5 bases each). Germline lookup yields CDR1 LNHNV and CDR2 YYDKDF (reference sequence). Trimming stripped 4 bases from V and 4 bases from J, with 14 bases between. The CDR3 runs to 14 residues. As DNA, the CDR3 is TGTGCCACCAGCAAAACGGGGCCCCCGTACGAGCAGTACTTC. Encoded protein: CATSKTGPPYEQYF.

This clonotype was recorded only once. In nucleotides, the CDR3 is TGTGCCACCAGGGATACATGGACACGGGGTGGCTACACCTTC. It specifies CATRDTWTRGGYTF. The chain uses TRBV24-1 and TRBJ1-2, with a possible D match to TRBD1 (5 bases). Germline V gives CDR1 KGHDR, CDR2 SFDVKD. V lost 7 bases and J lost 7, with 18 bases in between. This CDR3 spans 14 amino acids.

CDR3 in DNA: TGTGCCAGCAGCCAAGGGACAGGGCCCGGGAATGAGCAGTTCTTC. It specifies CASSQGTGPGNEQFF. The chain joins TRBV4-2 to TRBJ2-1; 8 bases agree with TRBD1. Germline V gives CDR1 LGHNA, CDR2 YNFKEQ. The CDR3 is 15 amino acids. Germline trimming cut 1 base from V and 7 bases from J; bases unmatched to any gene: 6.

The CDR3 nucleotides read TGCAGCGTTCTCACATGGGCCAGGGGGTCCTACGAGCAGTACTTC. Encoded protein: CSVLTWARGSYEQYF. This chain connects TRBV29-1 to TRBJ2-7, with 7 bases identical to TRBD1. V gave up 5 bases and J gave up 1 base; unmatched junction bases: 11. Germline CDR1 reads SQVTM; CDR2 reads ANQGSEA. This CDR3 region has 15 residues.

This clonotype was detected a few times. The chain is built from TRBV6-5 and TRBJ2-1, with 7 bases fitting TRBD2. The germline gives CDR1 MNHEY, CDR2 SVGAGI. The CDR3 runs to 13 residues. The V gene end was trimmed by 3 bases and the J gene end by 6 bases; junction bases not matched to a gene: 2. CDR3 in DNA: TGTGCCAGCAGTTATCCTAGCGGCAATGAGCAGTTCTTC. Its protein is CASSYPSGNEQFF.

The chain is built from TRBV27 and TRBJ2-1; 8 bases are shared with TRBD2. CDR1 is MNHEY, CDR2 SMNVEV, per germline (reference sequence). The V segment lost 5 bases and the J segment 4 bases; nucleotides outside the gene matches: 7. The CDR3 runs to 15 residues. DNA of the CDR3: TGTGCCAGCAGTCCAACGGGGGGGCCTTACAATGAGCAGTTCTTC. Its translation is CASSPTGGPYNEQFF.

The chain carries TRBV5-4 and TRBJ2-1, with no clear D. The length of the CDR3 is 12 residues. V lost 7 bases, J lost 10 bases, and 15 bases lay in between. Looked up from germline, CDR1 is SGHNT and CDR2 is YYREEE (reference sequence). The CDR3 sequence: CASGPSVPEQFF. CDR3 in DNA: TGTGCCAGCGGCCCCTCCGTTCCCGAGCAGTTCTTC.

V usage is TRBV3-1 and J usage is TRBJ2-5; D call uncertain. Germline CDR1 reads LGHDT; CDR2 reads YNNKEL (reference sequence). The CDR3 sequence is 15 residues long. Trimming took off 7 bases at V and 0 bases at J, with 15 bases between the two ends. Here the CDR3 DNA reads TGTGCCAGCATCCGAACTCTGGGGTACCAAGAGACCCAGTACTTC. Amino acids: CASIRTLGYQETQYF.

This clonotype was seen only a few times. V gene TRBV6-1 combines with J gene TRBJ2-7, with 9 bases fitting TRBD1. The V gene's germline CDR1 is MNHNS and CDR2 SASEGT. The CDR3 is 19 residues long. Losses at the gene ends were 5 bases for V and 0 bases for J; bases not matched to a gene: 17. CDR3 region: CASSSTTGQGTFGSYEQYF. The CDR3 DNA follows: TGTGCCAGCAGTTCCACTACGGGACAGGGAACGTTTGGCTCCTACGAGCAGTACTTC.

Turning to this clonotype: The junction differs from germline at one of its ends, possibly a read error. The chain has TRBV28 and TRBJ1-2; 8 bases fit TRBD1. Per the germline V gene, CDR1 is MDHEN and CDR2 is SYDVKM. This CDR3 spans 15 amino acids. The CDR3 DNA reads TGTGCCAGCAGTCCCCGGGACAGGCTTAACTTTGGCTACACCTTC. Protein: CASSPRDRLNFGYTF.

V gene TRBV7-9 combines with J gene TRBJ1-2; no clear D. Trimming removed 1 base from V and 4 bases from J, with 13 bases in between. Germline CDR1 and CDR2: SEHNR and FQNEAQ (reference sequence). The CDR3 sequence is 15 residues long. CDR3: CASSLEGLGTYGYTF. The CDR3 bases are TGTGCCAGCAGCTTAGAGGGTCTCGGAACCTATGGCTACACCTTC.